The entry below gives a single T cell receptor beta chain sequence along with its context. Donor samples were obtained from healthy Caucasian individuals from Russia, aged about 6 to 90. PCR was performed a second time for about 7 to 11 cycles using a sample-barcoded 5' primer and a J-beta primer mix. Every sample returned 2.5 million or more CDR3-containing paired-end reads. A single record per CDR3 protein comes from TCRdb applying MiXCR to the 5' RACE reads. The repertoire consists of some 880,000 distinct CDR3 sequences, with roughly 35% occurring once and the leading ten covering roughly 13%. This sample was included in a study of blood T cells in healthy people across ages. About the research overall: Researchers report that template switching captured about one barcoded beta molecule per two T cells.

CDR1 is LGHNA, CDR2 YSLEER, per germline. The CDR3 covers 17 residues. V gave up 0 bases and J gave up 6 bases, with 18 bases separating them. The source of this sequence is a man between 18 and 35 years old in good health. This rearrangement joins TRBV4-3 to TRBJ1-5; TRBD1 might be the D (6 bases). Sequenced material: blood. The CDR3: CASSQDWTAPWGQPQHF. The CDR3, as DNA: TGCGCCAGCAGCCAAGATTGGACAGCCCCCTGGGGTCAGCCCCAGCATTTT.